The subject of this entry is one TCR beta chain. Authors' data handling: By means of reference gene primer amplification, nucleated cell counts were estimated. The method was immunoSEQ multiplex PCR; TCRdb's version includes in-frame clones alone and lacks a portion of them. From that table come the V and J calls and clone size; the DNA was used to work out D and trimming. The sample gives about 370,000 clones, around 89% of which show up once; 0.95% to 1.1% is in the top ten. The data originate from a study of blood T cell repertoires in COVID-19. In the study overall: The cDNA or gDNA used as material had been derived from T cells, B-cell-depleted T cells, or PBMCs.

Germline-derived CDR1 and CDR2 are LGHDT and YNNKEL (reference sequence). Trimming shortened V by 1 base and J by 2 bases, and 18 bases separated the two germline ends. The CDR3 has 17 residues. Resolution of symptoms, clearance, or two negative PCRs was present in recovered Cohort 3 donors. Sequenced input: PBMCs or T cells enriched from blood (not recorded which). The chain uses TRBV3-1 (or the pseudogene TRBV3-2) and TRBJ2-7, with D possibly being TRBD1 (6 bases). This sequence was found in a man between 18 and 29 years old who had recovered from COVID-19. The CDR3 nucleotides are TGTGCCAGCAGCCAAGTACCCCCGGGACACAGCACCTACGAGCAGTACTTC. This translates into CASSQVPPGHSTYEQYF.